The present T cell receptor (beta chain) was sequenced within a study of shared T cell receptors in the human thymus. TCRdb's copy holds only in-frame clones and misses some; the assay was immunoSEQ multiplex PCR. The repertoire consists of roughly 710,000 clones, with 70% to 90% occurring once and the leading ten covering roughly 0.01%. There are 19 residues in the CDR3. Trimming removed 3 bases at V and 4 bases at J, with 27 bases between. Germline CDR1 reads PRHDT; CDR2 reads FYEKMQ (reference sequence). In addition, the sample was reused for a study of human thymus T cells. As that study records: The sample donors, healthy Finnish infants, were having corrective surgery for congenital heart defects. Resections were taken during corrective heart surgery, and the thymus tissue came from these. Across thymic and blood repertoires, the usage of V and J genes appeared to be biased. Unrelated people showed highly overlapping thymic repertoires, related research reported.

The J gene is TRBJ1-1, the V gene TRBV13; tentative D call: TRBD1 (5 bases). Sequencing used thymocytes. The sequence derives from a girl under three years old with a congenital heart defect. The chain's CDR3 is CASSLGRGTATFLGTEAFF. CDR3 coding DNA: TGTGCCAGCAGCTTGGGCCGCGGGACCGCGACCTTTTTGGGCACTGAAGCTTTCTTT.